This T cell receptor (beta chain) was recovered during a study of cytomegalovirus exposure and HLA in healthy donors. The PCR employed 60 Vbeta primers together with 13 Jbeta primers. Method: immunoSEQ multiplex PCR; TCRdb's copy keeps in-frame clones and lacks some. The table has 150,000 to 200,000 clones, 84% seen once; the top ten hold around 0.24%. The V and J ends lost 4 bases and 1 base, in that order; junction bases with no gene match: 5. This CDR3 has 15 residues. Per the germline V gene, CDR1 is SGDLS and CDR2 is YYNGEE. This clone was observed once. In nominal health when sampled, donors likely had unrecorded immune exposures nonetheless.

The chain has TRBV9 and TRBJ2-7; 10 bases are shared with TRBD1. Source material: PBMCs. The receptor's source is a boy aged 5-17 years in good health and CMV-seronegative. CDR3 protein: CASSPRTGGSYEQYF. The CDR3 DNA sequence: TGTGCCAGCAGCCCCCGGACAGGGGGATCCTACGAGCAGTACTTC.